This is a list of T cell receptor beta chains from one sample in a study of T cells in Graves' hyperthyroidism and ophthalmopathy. TCRdb analysed the multiplex PCR reads with MiXCR anew, one entry per CDR3 protein. The profile covers 410,000 or so distinct CDR3 sequences, with about 15% appearing a single time and about 12% taken by the ten largest. The sequencing sample was made of blood. Receptors originate from a man aged 18 to 29 with Graves' ophthalmopathy. CDR3s include the opening cysteine and the closing phenylalanine or tryptophan.

>TRBJ1-1|TRBV10-3
CAISGTGGERTEAFF
>TRBJ2-1|TRBV12-3/TRBV12-4
CASSFKGDEQFF
>TRBJ2-3|TRBV12-3/TRBV12-4
CASSTGTRADTQYF
>TRBJ2-5|TRBV13
CASSGRTSQETQYF
>TRBJ1-4|TRBV14
CASSQMGFDEKLFF
>TRBJ2-1|TRBV7-6
CASSLEGGSAREQFF
>TRBJ1-2|TRBV27
CASSPTGISYGYTF
>TRBJ2-2|TRBV6-4
CASSETSENTGELFF
>TRBJ1-2|TRBV6-1
CASSHSGTGGYGPYGYTF
>TRBJ2-3|TRBV5-1
CASRRWGYTDTQYF
>TRBJ2-3|TRBV30
CARQSTDTQYF
>TRBJ2-5|TRBV4-1
CASSQATQGRETQYF
>TRBJ1-1|TRBV30
CALQGAGEAFF
>TRBJ2-3|TRBV5-1
CASSAPGLGTDTQYF
>TRBJ1-2|TRBV12-3/TRBV12-4
CASFRRDYGYTF
>TRBJ2-1|TRBV13
CASSPRWGRAYNEQFF
>TRBJ2-4|TRBV12-3/TRBV12-4
CASSLAGLAKNIQYF
>TRBJ2-5|TRBV3-1
CASSQGPGQGQETQYF